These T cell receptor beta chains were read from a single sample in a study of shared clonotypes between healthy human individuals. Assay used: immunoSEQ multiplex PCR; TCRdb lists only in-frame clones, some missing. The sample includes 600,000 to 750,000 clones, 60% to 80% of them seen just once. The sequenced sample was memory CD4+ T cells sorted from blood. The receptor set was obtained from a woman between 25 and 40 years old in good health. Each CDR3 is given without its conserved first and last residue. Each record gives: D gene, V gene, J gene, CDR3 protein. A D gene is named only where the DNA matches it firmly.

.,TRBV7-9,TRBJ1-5,ASSSGVNQPQH
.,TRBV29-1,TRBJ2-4,SVEDRAIQY
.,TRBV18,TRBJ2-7,ASSPKGGPYEQY
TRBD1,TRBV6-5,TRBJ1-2,ASSTHRQGGGYT
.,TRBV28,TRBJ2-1,ASTGTGFNEQF
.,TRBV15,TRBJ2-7,ATSRGVGSGEQY
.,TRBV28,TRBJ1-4,ASSLHQEKEKLF
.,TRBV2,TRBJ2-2,ASSGSFLNTGELF
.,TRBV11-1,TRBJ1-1,ASSSLVNTEAF
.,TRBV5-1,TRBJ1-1,ASIGSGEAF
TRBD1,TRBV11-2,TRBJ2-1,ASSMTGESYNEQF
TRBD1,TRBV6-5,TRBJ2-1,ASRGNRGYNEQF
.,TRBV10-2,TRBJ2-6,ASSELSGNGANVLT
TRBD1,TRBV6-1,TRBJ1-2,ASRKQGAGYGYT
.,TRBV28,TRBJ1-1,ASTDRDPEGAF
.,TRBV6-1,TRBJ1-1,ASSEARRGTEAF
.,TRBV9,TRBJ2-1,ASSPREFSNEQF
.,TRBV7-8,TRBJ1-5,ASSSMPGAAGNQPQH
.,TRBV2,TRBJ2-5,ASSGTGVTETQY
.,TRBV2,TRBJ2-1,ASSGHSYNEQF
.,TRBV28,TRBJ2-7,ASATRGPYEQY
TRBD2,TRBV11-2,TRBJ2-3,ASSPHTGTSGRSTDTQY
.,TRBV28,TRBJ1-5,ASSLPARDQPQH
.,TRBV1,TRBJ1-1,TSSNRGRDVDTEAF
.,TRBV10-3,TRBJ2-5,AISERQISVAGETQY
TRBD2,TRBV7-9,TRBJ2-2,ASSVLAGVANTGELF
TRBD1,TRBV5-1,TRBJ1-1,ASSSGQGSTEAF
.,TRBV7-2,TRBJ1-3,ASSLEGSSGNTIY
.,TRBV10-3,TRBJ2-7,AISRETYEQY
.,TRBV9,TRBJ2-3,ASSEGPHTDTQY
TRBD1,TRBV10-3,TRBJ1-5,AIGAGQGDQPQH
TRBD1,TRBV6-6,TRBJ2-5,ASSKRTGRETQY
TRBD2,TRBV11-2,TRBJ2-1,ASSLGSGGQF
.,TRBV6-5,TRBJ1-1,ASTSEGLLEAF
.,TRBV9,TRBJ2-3,ASSVSSYTQY
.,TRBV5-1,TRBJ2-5,ASSQDPQETQY
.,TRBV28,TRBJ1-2,ANRGDYGYT
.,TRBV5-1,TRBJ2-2,ASSYSGPLNTGELF
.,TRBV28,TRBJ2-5,ASGQETQY
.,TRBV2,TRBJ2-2,ASSEAQWAGELF
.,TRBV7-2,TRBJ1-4,ASSWPGEKLF
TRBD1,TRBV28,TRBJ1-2,ASSLGDRAYGYT